This TCR beta chain was identified in a study of cytomegalovirus exposure and HLA in healthy donors. Study background: It was reported in a later analysis that the approximately 120 validation repertoires used the same platform as the 666 first-cohort repertoires. Findings and caveats of the study: Cytomegalovirus status, reportedly, was diagnosed with high specificity and sensitivity by the classifier. Subsequent analysis revealed that first-cohort TCR clusters tended to co-occur in the approximately 120 validation repertoires. The investigators catalogued 150 to 200 TCR beta chains as cytomegalovirus-associated.

The repertoire was sequenced with immunoSEQ multiplex PCR; TCRdb's copy has only in-frame clones and lacks some. The sample holds roughly 120,000 clones, roughly 90% seen once. Comments on this clone: Its target is not known.

Germline CDR1 is SGHDT and CDR2 is YYEEEE. Between the trimmed V and J ends, which lost 3 bases and 3 bases, there was a span of 10 bases. This CDR3 has 13 amino acids. This TCR derives from a young woman in good health and CMV-seropositive. Input material: PBMCs. The rearrangement links TRBV5-6 to TRBJ2-7; perhaps TRBD1 as D (6 bases). Written as DNA, the CDR3 is TGTGCCAGCAGCTGGACAGCTCACTACGAGCAGTACTTC. Protein product: CASSWTAHYEQYF.